Below, one TCR beta chain is given with its context. Deletions cut 1 base from V and 4 bases from J, with 13 bases between. The CDR3 loop spans 15 amino acids. CDR1 and CDR2 (germline): LGHNA, YNFKEQ. The data were obtained in a study of early T cells in non-severe SARS-CoV-2 infection. As part of library construction, unique molecular identifiers were attached to individual cDNA molecules. TCRdb analysed the 5' RACE reads with MiXCR anew, one entry per CDR3 protein. In the table there are fewer than 65,000 distinct CDR3 sequences, 7.5% to 9.5% of which are singletons. Sequences were derived from whole blood, sampled at baseline. V is TRBV4-2 and J is TRBJ2-5, with D possibly being TRBD2 (7 bases). The clonotype was recovered from an adult who was a healthcare worker with PCR-confirmed SARS-CoV-2 infection or an uninfected control (not recorded which). In DNA, the CDR3 is TGTGCCAGCAGCCAAGGTCGGGGGGCCCCAGAGACCCAGTACTTC. This translates into CASSQGRGAPETQYF.